This TCR beta chain comes out of a study of immune evolution from preneoplasia to lung adenocarcinoma. Study results and caveats: Normal lung had the highest top T cell clone frequencies.

TCRdb's copy holds only in-frame clones and misses some; the assay was immunoSEQ multiplex PCR. The sample lists 20,000 to 30,000 clones, less than 80% occurring once. Germline V gene sequence: CDR1 MDHEN, CDR2 SYDVKM. Trimming took 6 bases from V and 0 from J; bases not matched to a gene: 4. The CDR3 loop spans 15 amino acids. As concerns this clone: Its antigen remains unidentified.

This receptor was obtained from a person between 55 and 69 years old with invasive lung adenocarcinoma. Some clones in this sample may be carry-over from other donors' samples. The chain carries TRBV28 and TRBJ2-5; 10 positions agree with TRBD2. The specimen was FFPE invasive lung adenocarcinoma tissue. The CDR3 region has the DNA TGTGCCAGCAGCCGACTAGCGGGTCACCAAGAGACCCAGTACTTC. Amino acid sequence: CASSRLAGHQETQYF.